The 9 T cell receptor beta chains below were found in one sample sequenced in a study of CD8 T cells in Susac syndrome (dated by TCRdb to the late 2010s). The library came from the immunoSEQ multiplex PCR assay. RNA was extracted using the RNeasy kit, and roughly 0.5 to 1 microgram was reverse transcribed with random hexamers. TCRdb itself trimmed the public reads at Q25 with fastp, ran MiXCR and retained productive beta chains. Each entry merges the rows of one CDR3 protein and shows their most common DNA and genes. In all, the sample holds 150,000 to 200,000 distinct CDR3 sequences, and roughly nine tenths of those were seen once. The ten biggest clones cover approximately 0.09% of the sample. The source material was CD4+ T cells from PBMCs. The receptors stem from a human donor with Susac syndrome.

The V and J genes are TRBV5-1 and TRBJ2-7, with 7 bases identical to TRBD1. This CDR3 is built from 14 residues. The ends lost 3 bases at V and 5 bases at J; junction bases unmatched: 8. Per the germline V gene, CDR1 is SGHRS and CDR2 is YFSETQ. CDR3 DNA: TGCGCCAGCAGCTCTCCCCAGGGGGACAACGAGCAGTACTTC. Its translation: CASSSPQGDNEQYF.

This rearrangement joins TRBV20-1 to TRBJ2-5; 8 bases align to TRBD1. V was pared by 5 bases and J by 6 bases, with 2 bases of the junction left unmatched. Germline V gives CDR1 DFQATT, CDR2 SNEGSKA (reference sequence). The CDR3 covers 11 residues. Here the CDR3 DNA reads TGCAGTGCTTACAGGGGGAAGACCCAGTACTTC. Protein: CSAYRGKTQYF.

The V call is TRBV19, the J call TRBJ2-3; D possibly corresponds to TRBD1 (6 bases). CDR3 length: 13 residues. In germline, CDR1 is LNHDA, CDR2 SQIVND (reference sequence). Trimming removed 8 bases at V and 7 bases at J, with 16 bases between. The CDR3, as DNA: TGTGCCAGTTCCGGGACACTCACGAATACGCAGTATTTT. It yields the protein CASSGTLTNTQYF.

There are a few counts of this clonotype. The chain uses TRBV27 and TRBJ2-7; D is tentatively TRBD1 or TRBD2 (5 bases each). Per the germline V gene, CDR1 is MNHEY and CDR2 is SMNVEV (reference sequence). The CDR3 consists of 17 residues. V dropped 0 bases and J dropped 0 bases, with 15 bases sitting between them. The CDR3, as DNA: TGTGCCAGCAGTTTATCGAGGTGGTCAGGGAGCTCCTACGAGCAGTACTTC. Protein product: CASSLSRWSGSSYEQYF.

The J gene is TRBJ2-4, the V gene TRBV5-5; the D is unclear. The CDR3 length is 16 residues. Germline CDR1 SGHKS, CDR2 YYEKEE (reference sequence). V lost 1 base and J 0 bases, leaving 11 bases between the germline ends. CDR3 amino acids: CASSLPHSGAKNIQYF. CDR3 DNA: TGTGCCAGCAGCTTGCCCCACTCGGGAGCCAAAAACATTCAGTACTTC.

This clonotype was observed a single time. The J gene is TRBJ1-1, the V gene TRBV5-1, with 7 bases that match TRBD1. CDR1 is SGHRS, CDR2 YFSETQ, per germline. CDR3 length: 15 amino acids. V lost 4 bases to trimming and J lost 0 bases; unmatched junction nucleotides: 6. CDR3 nucleotide sequence: TGCGCCAGCAGCCGCCAGACAGGGTTGAACACTGAAGCTTTCTTT. This sequence encodes CASSRQTGLNTEAFF.

The V gene is TRBV25-1, the J gene TRBJ2-5; D is unresolved. Germline V gene sequence: CDR1 MGHDK, CDR2 SYGVNS. There are 12 residues in the CDR3. The ends were cut back, 2 bases at V and 5 bases at J, with 6 bases in the middle. The CDR3 here is CASSEVGETQYF. The CDR3 DNA is TGTGCCAGCAGTGAAGTAGGGGAGACCCAGTACTTC.

The V and J genes are TRBV12-3 or TRBV12-4 and TRBJ2-7; D might be TRBD1 or TRBD2, each matching 5 bases. The CDR3 spans 14 residues. Between the trimmed V and J ends, which lost 4 bases and 3 bases, there was a span of 13 bases. CDR3 coding DNA: TGTGCCAGCAGTTCTGGGGGTATAATCTACGAGCAGTACTTC. It codes for CASSSGGIIYEQYF.

This chain links TRBV27 with TRBJ1-2, with 10 bases identical to TRBD1. Germline CDR1 MNHEY, CDR2 SMNVEV (reference sequence). The CDR3 totals 15 residues. With V trimmed by 7 bases and J by 4 bases, 9 bases remained unmatched. The CDR3 coding sequence is TGTGCCAGCACCCGGACAGGGGGTCAACTCTATGGCTACACCTTC. It encodes CASTRTGGQLYGYTF.